Shown below are 13 T cell receptor beta chains from a single sample sequenced in a study of T cells in women clearing cervical HPV infection. The assay was immunoSEQ multiplex PCR, and TCRdb's table has in-frame clones only and misses some. The sample has fewer than 35,000 clones. Material for sequencing was blood buffy coat. The receptors derive from a woman between 18 and 75 years old with a cervical HPV16 infection that either progressed to CIN3+ or cleared (not recorded which).

Notes on this clone: The read gets to within 3 residues of the CDR3 end, and the germline J gene fills in the rest. V is TRBV7-6 and J is TRBJ2-3, with D possibly matching TRBD2 (5 bases). The CDR3 extends over 12 amino acids. V lost 5 bases to trimming and J lost 3 bases, with 6 bases between them. CDR1 and CDR2 (germline): SGHVS, FNYEAQ. CDR3: CASSPGTDTQYF. Partial CDR3 DNA: TGTGCCAGCAGCCCGGGGACAGATACG.

On this clone: The sequenced fragment ends 3 residues before the CDR3 boundary, so the rest is inferred from the germline J gene. The chain links TRBV30 to TRBJ1-4; TRBD1 is a possible D gene (5 bases). The CDR3 extends over 12 amino acids. Germline CDR1 and CDR2: GTSNPN and SVGIG (reference sequence). The ends were cut back, 1 base at V and 8 bases at J, with 8 bases in the middle. The CDR3 DNA, read in part, is TGTGCCTGGAGTGCAGGGAGGGAAAAA. It is translated as CAWSAGREK. The entire CDR3 is CAWSAGREKLFF.

CDR3 DNA (partial): TGCAGTGCCCGTTCGGCAGGGTTGGCCACCGGGGAG. The encoded protein is CSARSAGLATGE. The whole CDR3 protein reads CSARSAGLATGELFF. This sequence joins TRBV20-1 and TRBJ2-2; possible D gene TRBD1, 5 bases. The read finishes 3 residues shy of the CDR3 end, and the germline J gene is used to complete it. V was pared by 6 bases and J by 4 bases, with 18 bases between. The CDR3 spans 15 residues. Germline V gives CDR1 DFQATT, CDR2 SNEGSKA (reference sequence).

Remarks on this clone: The read gets to within 3 residues of the CDR3 end, and the germline J gene fills in the rest. This chain joins TRBV6-2 or TRBV6-3 and TRBJ1-1; D call uncertain. Germline CDR1 reads MNHEY; CDR2 reads SVGEGT. The CDR3 has 12 amino acids. With 6 bases removed from V and 7 bases from J, the gap between germline ends came to 12 bases. The covered CDR3 bases are TGTGCCAGCAGCTACGGACGGGGTGAA. Translating it yields CASSYGRGE. The complete CDR3 reads CASSYGRGEAFF.

About this clone: The read is 3 residues too short to cover the CDR3 end, so that end is filled in from the germline J gene. V and J are TRBV20-1 and TRBJ2-7, with 9 bases that match TRBD1. CDR1 and CDR2 from the germline V gene are DFQATT and SNEGSKA (reference sequence). V shed 5 bases, J shed 5 bases, and the junction held 7 bases outside the gene matches. CDR3 length: 13 residues. The CDR3 bases that were read are TGCAGTGCTGGATGGGACAGGGCGGACGAG. Translation gives CSAGWDRADE. The complete CDR3 protein is CSAGWDRADEQYF.

As for this clone: Read coverage stops 3 residues before the CDR3 terminus; the germline J gene supplies the remainder. The chain joins TRBV4-1 to TRBJ1-5; D ambiguous. Germline CDR1 is MGHRA and CDR2 is YSYEKL. Trimming removed 4 bases from V and 6 bases from J, with 16 bases in between. The CDR3 is 15 residues long. The CDR3 is CASSRLFSGFQPQHF. CDR3 DNA (partial): TGCGCCAGCAGCCGACTGTTCTCGGGTTTTCAGCCC.

As to this clone: The read stops 3 residues short of the end of the CDR3; the missing end is completed from the germline J gene. This sequence joins TRBV30 and TRBJ1-2; D unclear. The CDR3 is 13 amino acids. The germline V and J ends were trimmed by 3 bases and 5 bases, with 13 bases remaining between them. The germline V gene has CDR1 GTSNPN and CDR2 SVGIG (reference sequence). The part of the CDR3 DNA that was read is TGTGCCTGGAGAAGCAAGGGTGAATATGGC. This codes for CAWRSKGEYG. The entire CDR3 reads CAWRSKGEYGYTF.

To note about this clone: The CDR3 end is not reached by the read, which stops 3 residues before it; the germline J gene fills it in. The gene calls are TRBV7-2 and TRBJ2-5; tentative D call: TRBD1 (8 bases). Germline loops: CDR1 SGHTA, CDR2 FQGNSA. The V gene lost 4 bases and the J gene lost 4 bases, with 16 bases spanning the gap. CDR3 size: 15 residues. The DNA read from the CDR3 is TGTGCCAGCAGCTACGGACAGGGAGGGGGAGAGACC. This sequence encodes CASSYGQGGGET. In full, the CDR3 is CASSYGQGGGETQYF.

In the case of this clone: The read halts 3 residues ahead of the CDR3 end, with the missing end drawn from the germline J gene. The rearrangement joins TRBV11-2 to TRBJ2-1; 8 bases fit TRBD2. The CDR3 extends over 14 amino acids. Germline V lookup: CDR1 SGHAT, CDR2 FQNNGV. After removal of 2 bases from V and 9 bases from J, the junction contained 6 bases not matched to a gene. Partial CDR3 DNA: TGTGCCAGCAGCTTACGGCAGGCGGGGGGTGAG. This sequence encodes CASSLRQAGGE. The full CDR3 reads CASSLRQAGGEQFF.

In regard to this clone: The CDR3 extends 3 residues past the end of the read, so its final part is completed from the germline J gene. The rearrangement links TRBV30 to TRBJ2-7, with D possibly being TRBD2 (5 bases). V was cut by 1 base and J by 2 bases, with 30 bases left in between. This CDR3 is 20 amino acids long. Germline CDR1 reads GTSNPN; CDR2 reads SVGIG (reference sequence). The sequenced CDR3 bases are TGTGCCTGGAGTGCTCCTGCTATCCGACCGCGGGCGTCCCCTACCTACGAG. It encodes CAWSAPAIRPRASPTYE. In full, the CDR3 is CAWSAPAIRPRASPTYEQYF.

Concerning this clone: The read finishes 3 residues shy of the CDR3 end, and the germline J gene is used to complete it. V and J are TRBV5-1 and TRBJ1-1; TRBD1 is a possible D gene (6 bases). Trimming removed 1 base from V and 1 base from J, with 14 bases in between. The V gene's germline CDR1 is SGHRS and CDR2 YFSETQ. The CDR3 covers 16 residues. The CDR3 is CASSLSLDRKNTEAFF. CDR3 DNA, as far as it was read: TGCGCCAGCAGCTTGTCTCTGGACAGAAAGAACACTGAA.

On this clone itself: The read ends 3 residues shy of where the CDR3 ends; the end is completed using the germline J gene. V and J are TRBV6-2 or TRBV6-3 and TRBJ1-1, with unresolved D. This CDR3 spans 12 amino acids. Germline values: CDR1 MNHEY, CDR2 SVGEGT. CDR3 in amino acids: CAAQGRGLEAFF. CDR3 DNA, as far as it was read: TGTGCCGCCCAAGGGCGGGGTCTAGAA.

With regard to this clone: The read ends 3 residues early relative to the CDR3; the germline J gene fills the gap. V and J are TRBV13 and TRBJ2-1; a possible D gene is TRBD2 (7 bases). Germline assignment: CDR1 PRHDT and CDR2 FYEKMQ (reference sequence). The CDR3 length is 14 residues. V lost 7 bases, J lost 7 bases, and 17 bases lay in between. The DNA read from the CDR3 is TGTGCCAGCACCGAAGGGGGGGCCATGAATGAG. Its translation is CASTEGGAMNE. The CDR3 in full is CASTEGGAMNEQFF.